In this sample, the clone carrying this T cell receptor beta chain turned up once. Its antigen is currently unknown. This entry is derived from a study of CD8 T cells in ankylosing spondylitis. Study results and limitations: Those disease-linked clones were CD8+; they were also relatively rare in peripheral blood.

MiXCR was run by TCRdb on the 5' RACE reads, yielding one entry per CDR3 protein. The table records 350,000 or so distinct CDR3 sequences, 11% of them present only once. Losses at the gene ends were 6 bases for V and 6 bases for J; bases not matched to a gene: 8. The CDR3 covers 15 residues. Sequencing was carried out using blood, either unsorted or a sorted T cell fraction (not recorded which). The receptor's source is a female donor with ankylosing spondylitis or in good health (not recorded which). The chain carries TRBV12-3 or TRBV12-4 and TRBJ1-6; the match to TRBD1 covers 7 bases. As DNA, the CDR3 is TGTGCCAGCAGCCATTGGGACAGCGGTAATTCACCCCTCCACTTT. This sequence encodes CASSHWDSGNSPLHF.